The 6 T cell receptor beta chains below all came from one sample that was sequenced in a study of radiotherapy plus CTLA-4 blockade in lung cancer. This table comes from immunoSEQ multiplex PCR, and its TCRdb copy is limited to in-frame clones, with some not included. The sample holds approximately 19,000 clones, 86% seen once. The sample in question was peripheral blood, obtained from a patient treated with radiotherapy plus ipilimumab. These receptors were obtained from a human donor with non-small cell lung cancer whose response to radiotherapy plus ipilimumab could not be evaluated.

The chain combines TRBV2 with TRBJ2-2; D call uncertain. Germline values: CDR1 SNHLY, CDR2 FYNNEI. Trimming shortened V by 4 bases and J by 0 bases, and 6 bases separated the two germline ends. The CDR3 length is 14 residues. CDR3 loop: CASSGQANTGELFF. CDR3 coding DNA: TGTGCCAGCAGTGGGCAGGCGAACACCGGGGAGCTGTTTTTT.

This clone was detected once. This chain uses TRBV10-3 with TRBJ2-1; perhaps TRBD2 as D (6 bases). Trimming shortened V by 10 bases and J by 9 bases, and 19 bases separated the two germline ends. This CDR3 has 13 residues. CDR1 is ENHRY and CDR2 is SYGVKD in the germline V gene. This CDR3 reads CATSGEVRSEQFF. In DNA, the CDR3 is TGTGCCACCTCCGGGGAGGTGCGGAGTGAGCAGTTCTTC.

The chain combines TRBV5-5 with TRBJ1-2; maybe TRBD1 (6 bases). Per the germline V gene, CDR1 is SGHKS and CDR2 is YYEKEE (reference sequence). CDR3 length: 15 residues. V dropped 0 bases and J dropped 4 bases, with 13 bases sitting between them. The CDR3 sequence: CASSLDSGDLYGYTF. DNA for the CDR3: TGTGCCAGCAGCTTGGACTCAGGGGACCTCTATGGCTACACCTTC.

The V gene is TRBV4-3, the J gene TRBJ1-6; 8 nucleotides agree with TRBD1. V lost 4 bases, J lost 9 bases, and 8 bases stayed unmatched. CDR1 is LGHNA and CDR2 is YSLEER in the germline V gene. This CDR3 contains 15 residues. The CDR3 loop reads CASSRNDRGGSPLHF. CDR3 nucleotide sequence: TGCGCCAGCAGCCGCAACGACAGGGGCGGTTCACCCCTCCACTTT.

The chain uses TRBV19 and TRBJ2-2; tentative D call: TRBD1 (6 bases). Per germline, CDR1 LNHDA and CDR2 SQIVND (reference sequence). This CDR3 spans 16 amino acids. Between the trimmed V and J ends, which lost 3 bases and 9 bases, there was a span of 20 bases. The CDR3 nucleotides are TGTGCCAGTAGTATGAGACAGGCCCCAAGGGCCCGGGAGCTGTTTTTT. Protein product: CASSMRQAPRARELFF.

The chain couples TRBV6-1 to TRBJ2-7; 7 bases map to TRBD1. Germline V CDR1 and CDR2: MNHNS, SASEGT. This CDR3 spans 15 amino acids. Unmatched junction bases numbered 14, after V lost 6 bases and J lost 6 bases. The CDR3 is CASRAYKLQGSEQYF. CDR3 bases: TGTGCCAGCAGGGCGTATAAATTACAGGGGTCCGAGCAGTACTTC.